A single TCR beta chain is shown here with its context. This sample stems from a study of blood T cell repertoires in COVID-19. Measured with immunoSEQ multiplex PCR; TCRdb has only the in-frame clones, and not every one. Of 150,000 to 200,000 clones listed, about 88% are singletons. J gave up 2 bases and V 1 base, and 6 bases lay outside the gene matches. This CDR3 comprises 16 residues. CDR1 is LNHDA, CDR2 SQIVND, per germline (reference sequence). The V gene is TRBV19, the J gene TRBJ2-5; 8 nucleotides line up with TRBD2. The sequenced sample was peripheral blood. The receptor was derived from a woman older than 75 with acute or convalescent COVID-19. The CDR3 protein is CASSIGISGVQETQYF. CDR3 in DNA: TGTGCCAGTAGTATAGGGATTAGCGGGGTTCAAGAGACCCAGTACTTC. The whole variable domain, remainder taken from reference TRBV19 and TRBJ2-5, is DGGITQSPKYLFRKEGQNVTLSCEQNLNHDAMYWYRQDPGQGLRLIYYSQIVNDFQKGDIAEGYSVSREKKESFPLTVTSAQKNPTAFYLCASSIGISGVQETQYFGPGTRLLVL.